Below, 15 T cell receptor beta chains from the same sample are listed, as sequenced in a study of T cell clonality in common variable immunodeficiency. Here immunoSEQ multiplex PCR was the method, and the copy in TCRdb shows in-frame clones only, minus some. Singletons are absent from the sample, which has tens of thousands of clones. The source material was peripheral blood mononuclear cells. These receptors were obtained from a person aged 18 to 70 in good health.

Concerning this clone itself: The read ends 3 residues shy of where the CDR3 ends; the end is completed using the germline J gene. The chain links TRBV6-1 to TRBJ1-2; 8 bases match TRBD1. V gave up 2 bases and J gave up 5 bases; unmatched junction bases: 7. Germline lookup yields CDR1 MNHNS and CDR2 SASEGT. The CDR3 sequence is 15 residues long. Partial CDR3 DNA: TGTGCCAGCAGTGAATTGGCAGGGGGCGATTATGGC. The encoded protein is CASSELAGGDYG. The whole CDR3 reads CASSELAGGDYGYTF.

This clone has ten or more counts. The read ends 3 residues early relative to the CDR3; the germline J gene fills the gap. This chain joins TRBV18 and TRBJ1-6; 7 bases line up with TRBD1. This CDR3 comprises 14 residues. V gave up 1 base and J gave up 9 bases; unmatched junction bases: 3. The germline gives CDR1 KGHSH, CDR2 LQKENI. The CDR3 bases that were read are TGTGCCAGCTCACCACAGGAGGGGGCTTCACCC. Translating gives CASSPQEGASP. The complete CDR3 protein is CASSPQEGASPLHF.

In this sample, this clone turned up many times. The read gets to within 3 residues of the CDR3 end, and the germline J gene fills in the rest. This rearrangement joins TRBV12-3 or TRBV12-4 to TRBJ1-1, with no clear D. The CDR3 sequence is 12 residues long. The ends were cut back, 8 bases at V and 7 bases at J, with 14 bases in the middle. Partial CDR3 DNA: TGTGCCAGCCGCAATTTGGGCCGTGAA. Translation: CASRNLGRE. The CDR3 as a whole reads CASRNLGREAFF.

This clone was seen repeatedly, ten times or more. The read comes to an end 3 residues before the CDR3 does, leaving the germline J gene to fill in the end. This sequence joins TRBV7-8 and TRBJ2-6; possibly TRBD2 for D (5 bases). V was clipped by 4 bases and J by 1 base, with 8 bases between them. Looked up from germline, CDR1 is SGHVS and CDR2 is FQNEAQ. The CDR3 is 15 amino acids. The CDR3 protein is CASSSRGSGANVLTF. The DNA read from the CDR3 is TGTGCCAGCAGCTCACGGGGTTCTGGGGCCAACGTC.

To note about this clone: Sequencing ends 3 residues short of the CDR3 end; the germline J gene provides the rest. V usage is TRBV19 and J usage is TRBJ2-7; possible D gene TRBD1, 5 bases. The CDR3 covers 12 residues. The V end lost 3 bases, the J end lost 4 bases, and 7 bases lay between the germline ends. CDR1 and CDR2 (germline): LNHDA, SQIVND (reference sequence). CDR3 DNA (partial): TGTGCCAGTAGTATGCAGGGTTACGAG. Encoded protein: CASSMQGYE. The entire CDR3 sequence reads CASSMQGYEQYF.

This clone appeared many times. The CDR3 end is not reached by the read, which stops 3 residues before it; the germline J gene fills it in. The rearrangement links TRBV7-3 to TRBJ2-3, with TRBD1 as a possible D gene (5 bases). Trimming shortened V by 0 bases and J by 2 bases, and 9 bases separated the two germline ends. Germline-derived CDR1 and CDR2 are SGHTA and FQGTGA. The CDR3 extends over 15 amino acids. The CDR3 spells CASSLTQGSTDTQYF. Partial CDR3 DNA: TGTGCCAGCAGCTTAACGCAGGGATCCACAGATACG. The full variable domain, completed using reference TRBV7-3 and TRBJ2-3, is GAGVSQTPSNKVTEKGKYVELRCDPISGHTALYWYRQSLGQGPEFLIYFQGTGAADDSGLPNDRFFAVRPEGSVSTLKIQRTERGDSAVYLCASSLTQGSTDTQYFGPGTRLTVL.

This clone was detected ten times or more. Sequencing ends 3 residues short of the CDR3 end; the germline J gene provides the rest. The chain recombines TRBV5-1 with TRBJ2-5; possibly TRBD1 for D (6 bases). The CDR3 runs 14 residues. Germline V lookup: CDR1 SGHRS, CDR2 YFSETQ. V was trimmed by 3 bases and J by 1 base, leaving 10 bases between them. The CDR3 loop reads CASSSGQLQETQYF. The DNA read from the CDR3 is TGCGCCAGCAGCTCGGGACAACTCCAAGAGACC.

This clone was observed at least ten times. The sequence runs out 3 residues before the end of the CDR3; the remainder is reconstructed from the germline J gene. The chain carries TRBV20-1 and TRBJ2-1; TRBD1 matches at 9 bases. CDR1 and CDR2 from the germline V gene are DFQATT and SNEGSKA (reference sequence). After removal of 6 bases from V and 9 bases from J, the junction contained 6 bases not matched to a gene. The CDR3 sequence is 12 residues long. The CDR3 protein is CSAAQGAGEQFF. The part of the CDR3 DNA that was read is TGCAGTGCGGCACAGGGGGCAGGTGAG.

This clone has ten or more counts. The read finishes 3 residues shy of the CDR3 end, and the germline J gene is used to complete it. This chain joins TRBV14 and TRBJ1-4; TRBD1 matches at 9 bases. The CDR3 covers 15 residues. CDR1 is SGHDN and CDR2 is FVKESK in the germline V gene. The V gene end was trimmed by 4 bases and the J gene end by 3 bases; junction bases not matched to a gene: 3. The sequenced CDR3 bases are TGTGCCAGCAGCCGTACAGGGGGCTCTAATGAAAAA. Encoded protein: CASSRTGGSNEK. In full, the CDR3 reads CASSRTGGSNEKLFF.

This clone was picked up many times. The read terminates 3 residues before the CDR3 end, so the remaining end is supplied by the germline J gene. This chain connects TRBV12-3 or TRBV12-4 to TRBJ2-7; 11 bases match TRBD2. The V and J ends lost 5 bases and 3 bases, in that order; junction bases with no gene match: 6. CDR3 length: 15 amino acids. The CDR3 is CASSPTSGMFYEQYF. Partial CDR3 DNA: TGTGCCAGCAGTCCGACTAGCGGGATGTTCTACGAG.

Ten or more counts support this clone. The CDR3 end is not reached by the read, which stops 3 residues before it; the germline J gene fills it in. The chain is built from TRBV7-9 and TRBJ2-7, with TRBD1 identical over 9 bases. Per germline, CDR1 SEHNR and CDR2 FQNEAQ (reference sequence). Germline trimming cut 6 bases from V and 3 bases from J; bases unmatched to any gene: 3. The CDR3 sequence is 13 residues long. CDR3 DNA, as far as it was read: TGTGCCAGCAGTCTGGACAGGGGCTACGAG. This gives the protein CASSLDRGYE. The whole CDR3 sequence is CASSLDRGYEQYF. The full variable domain, with the rest looked up from reference TRBV7-9 and TRBJ2-7, is DTGVSQNPRHKITKRGQNVTFRCDPISEHNRLYWYRQTLGQGPEFLTYFQNEAQLEKSRLLSDRFSAERPKGSFSTLEIQRTEQGDSAMYLCASSLDRGYEQYFGPGTRLTVT.

This clone has ten or more counts. The read finishes 3 residues shy of the CDR3 end, and the germline J gene is used to complete it. The rearrangement uses TRBV7-6 and TRBJ2-7; D may be TRBD1 (7 bases). This CDR3 is 14 amino acids long. Germline CDR1 SGHVS, CDR2 FNYEAQ. Trimming pared 5 bases from V and 4 bases from J, leaving 15 bases between. The CDR3 DNA, read in part, is TGTGCCAGCAGCGGAGGGGACAGACTGTACGAG. This encodes CASSGGDRLYE. The full-length CDR3 reads as CASSGGDRLYEQYF.

Ten or more counts support this clone. Read coverage stops 3 residues before the CDR3 terminus; the germline J gene supplies the remainder. The J gene is TRBJ2-7, the V gene TRBV19, with a possible D match to TRBD2 (6 bases). Germline V gene lookup returns CDR1 LNHDA and CDR2 SQIVND (reference sequence). The CDR3 has 13 amino acids. Trimming removed 0 bases at V and 4 bases at J, with 7 bases between. CDR3 DNA (partial): TGTGCCAGTAGTATAGAAAGCGGGTACGAG. It is translated as CASSIESGYE. The CDR3 reads in full as CASSIESGYEQYF. The variable domain in full, with the rest retrieved from reference TRBV19 and TRBJ2-7, is DGGITQSPKYLFRKEGQNVTLSCEQNLNHDAMYWYRQDPGQGLRLIYYSQIVNDFQKGDIAEGYSVSREKKESFPLTVTSAQKNPTAFYLCASSIESGYEQYFGPGTRLTVT.

This clone was recorded at least ten times. Partial CDR3 DNA: TGTGCCAGCAACCGGGACAGGGCCCAGCAGCCC. It codes for CASNRDRAQQP. The complete CDR3 reads CASNRDRAQQPQHF. The chain joins TRBV2 to TRBJ1-5; 9 bases map to TRBD1. With the read ending 3 residues before the CDR3 end, the germline J gene is used to fill in that end. The J segment lost 7 bases and the V segment lost 7 bases, leaving 8 bases of the junction unmatched. From germline, CDR1 is SNHLY and CDR2 FYNNEI. The CDR3 covers 14 residues.

This clone was found many times. Here the CDR3 reads CASGTGANYGYTF. CDR3 DNA (partial): TGTGCCAGCGGGACAGGGGCTAACTATGGC. The gene calls are TRBV6-2 or TRBV6-3 and TRBJ1-2; 10 bases fit TRBD1. The CDR3 end falls 3 residues outside the read, so it is completed with the germline J gene. The CDR3 sequence is 13 residues long. Germline lookup yields CDR1 MNHEY and CDR2 SVGEGT. J was trimmed by 0 bases and V by 8 bases; bases with no gene match: 0.